This T cell receptor beta chain originates from a study of cytomegalovirus exposure and HLA in healthy donors. Overall study findings and caveats: Most TCR sequences were uncommon, yet certain public TCRs appeared in many donors.

These donors were members of the approximately 110-subject validation cohort, a group separate from the approximately 670-subject first cohort. Clones were read by immunoSEQ multiplex PCR, and TCRdb kept only the in-frame ones, dropping some. The repertoire includes some 69,000 clones, approximately 96% of them detected once, and approximately 4.5% sits in the top ten. With respect to this clone: Its antigen remains unknown.

Germline CDR1 is MNHNS and CDR2 is SASEGT. The ends lost 2 bases at V and 1 base at J; junction bases unmatched: 11. The CDR3 is 18 amino acids. This rearrangement joins TRBV6-1 to TRBJ1-5; TRBD1 matches at 7 bases. This sequence was found in a young man in good health and CMV-seropositive. Sequencing used PBMCs. The DNA of the CDR3 is TGTGCCAGCAGTGAACCGCCAGACAGGGTAGGGAGCAATCAGCCCCAGCATTTT. Its protein is CASSEPPDRVGSNQPQHF.